The rows below give T cell receptor beta chains drawn from one sample of a study of cytomegalovirus exposure and HLA in healthy donors. Profiling relied on immunoSEQ multiplex PCR, and the TCRdb table lists in-frame clones only, not all of them. This repertoire shows 200,000 to 250,000 clones, 76% found once; its top ten account for approximately 0.63%. The sample was PBMCs. These receptors were taken from a man aged 18 to 30 in good health and CMV-seronegative. Both conserved end residues are part of each CDR3. D genes are given only for firm matches. Rows give clone size only sometimes, using once, few, many, or a class for an expanded clone.

abundance,v_gene,j_gene,d_gene,CDR3nt,CDR3aa
.,TRBV5-1,TRBJ2-1,.,TGCGCCAGCAGCTTGGCCCCCAGCAGGGCCAGCTACAATGAGCAGTTCTTC,CASSLAPSRASYNEQFF
once,TRBV12-5,TRBJ1-5,TRBD1,TGTGCTAGTGGTGGGGGCGGGACAGGGAATCAGCCCCAGCATTTT,CASGGGGTGNQPQHF
few,TRBV9,TRBJ1-6,.,TGTGCCAGCAGCGTAGGGCAGGGATATAATTCACCCCTCCACTTT,CASSVGQGYNSPLHF
.,TRBV5-4,TRBJ2-6,.,TGTGCCAGCAGCTTAGGGGCAGGGGCTAGTGGGGCCAACGTCCTGACTTTC,CASSLGAGASGANVLTF
.,TRBV19,TRBJ2-2,.,TGTGCCAGTAGCCGACAGGTTCTCACCGGGGAGCTGTTTTTT,CASSRQVLTGELFF
.,TRBV10-3,TRBJ2-6,TRBD1,TGTGCCATCAGTGCACCGGACAGGGGGCCCTCTGGGGCCAACGTCCTGACTTTC,CAISAPDRGPSGANVLTF
.,TRBV5-1,TRBJ1-1,.,TGCGCCAGCAGCTGGGGGGAGCGAGCTTTCTTT,CASSWGERAFF
.,TRBV10-3,TRBJ1-3,TRBD1,TGTGCCATCACCACAGGGGGAGCGGGAAACACCATATATTTT,CAITTGGAGNTIYF
.,TRBV28,TRBJ1-1,TRBD1,TGTGCCAGCAGCGGGACAGGGACGAACACTGAAGCTTTCTTT,CASSGTGTNTEAFF
few,TRBV9,TRBJ1-1,.,TGTGCCAGCAGCCGGGAGGGGAGGACTGAAGCTTTCTTT,CASSREGRTEAFF
.,TRBV2,TRBJ1-1,.,TGTGCCAGCAGTGTTTCTGACGGAGTTACTGAAGCTTTCTTT,CASSVSDGVTEAFF
.,TRBV11-2,TRBJ2-2,TRBD2,TGTGCCAGCAGCGAGGTGGCGGGAGGGTACACCGGGGAGCTGTTTTTT,CASSEVAGGYTGELFF
.,TRBV1,TRBJ2-5,.,TGCACCAGCAGCCCTCCTAGGTGGTGGGAGACCCAGTACTTC,CTSSPPRWWETQYF
.,TRBV14,TRBJ1-1,.,TGTGCCAGCAGCCAAGATCGGAACAGGGTCACTGAAGCTTTCTTT,CASSQDRNRVTEAFF
.,TRBV19,TRBJ2-7,TRBD2,TGTGCCAGTAGTCCTGGACTAGCCGACTCCTACGAGCAGTACTTC,CASSPGLADSYEQYF
.,TRBV27,TRBJ2-7,.,TGTGCCAGCAGTCCGGAAAGGGGGTACGAGCAGTACTTC,CASSPERGYEQYF
.,TRBV19,TRBJ2-7,TRBD2,TGTGCCAGTAGCCCAAGGGGGACTAGCGACTACGAGCAGTACTTC,CASSPRGTSDYEQYF
.,TRBV4-1,TRBJ2-7,TRBD2,TGCGCCAGCAGCCAAGTCCCTAGCGGGAGCTACGAGCAGTACTTC,CASSQVPSGSYEQYF
.,TRBV30,TRBJ2-3,.,TGTGCCTGGAGTGACACAGCAGATACGCAGTATTTT,CAWSDTADTQYF
.,TRBV18,TRBJ1-2,.,TGTGCCAGCTCACCAGAGGTGGGGGACTCCCATGGCTACACCTTC,CASSPEVGDSHGYTF
.,TRBV19,TRBJ2-5,TRBD1,TGTGCCAGTAGGAGACGACAGGGGGACGAGACCCAGTACTTC,CASRRRQGDETQYF
once,TRBV27,TRBJ2-6,.,TGTGCCAGCAGCCGCCTCGGTGGGGCGATCGGGGCCAACGTCCTGACTTTC,CASSRLGGAIGANVLTF